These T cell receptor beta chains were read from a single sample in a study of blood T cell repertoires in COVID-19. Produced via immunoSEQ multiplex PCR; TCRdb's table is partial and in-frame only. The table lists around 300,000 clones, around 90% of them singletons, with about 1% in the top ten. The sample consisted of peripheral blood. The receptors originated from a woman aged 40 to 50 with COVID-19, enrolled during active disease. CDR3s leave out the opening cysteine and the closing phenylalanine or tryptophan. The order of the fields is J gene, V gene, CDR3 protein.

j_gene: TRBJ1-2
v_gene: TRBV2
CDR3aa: ASSEDNIILGYT

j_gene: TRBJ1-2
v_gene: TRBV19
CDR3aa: ASRPGGADNYGYT

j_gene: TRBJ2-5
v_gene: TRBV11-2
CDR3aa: ASRPGQVETQY

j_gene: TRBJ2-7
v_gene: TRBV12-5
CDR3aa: ASGLSGIYEQY

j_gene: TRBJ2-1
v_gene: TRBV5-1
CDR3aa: ASSIPGQDFLMDEQF

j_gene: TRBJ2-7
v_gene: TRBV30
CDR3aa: AWSVRQGSSEQY

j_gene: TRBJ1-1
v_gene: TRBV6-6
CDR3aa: ASSYRLAEAF

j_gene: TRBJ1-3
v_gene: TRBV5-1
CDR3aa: ASSLLAPGQGAGNTIY

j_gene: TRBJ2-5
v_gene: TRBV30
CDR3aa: AWRAGGPGETQY

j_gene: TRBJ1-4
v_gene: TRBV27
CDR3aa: ASSTRYRGTNEKLF

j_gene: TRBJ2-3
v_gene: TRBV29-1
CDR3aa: SVLNEEIAESTDTQY

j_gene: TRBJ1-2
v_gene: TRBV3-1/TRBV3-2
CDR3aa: ASSLRRSGGYT

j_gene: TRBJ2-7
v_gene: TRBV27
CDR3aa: ASSPGYEQY

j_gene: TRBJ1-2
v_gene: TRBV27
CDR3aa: ASSLAGQGGYT

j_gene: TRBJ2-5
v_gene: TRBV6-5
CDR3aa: ASISGPSETQY

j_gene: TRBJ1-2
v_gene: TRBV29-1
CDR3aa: SVVTGGTAGGYT

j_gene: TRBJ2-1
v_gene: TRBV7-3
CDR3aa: ASSLMATPRGGYEQF

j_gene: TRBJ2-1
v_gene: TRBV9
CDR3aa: ASSVALRGGADNEQF

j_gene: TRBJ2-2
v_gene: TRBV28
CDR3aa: AHGKRRNTGELF

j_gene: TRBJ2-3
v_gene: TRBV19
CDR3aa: ASSDTGVRTDTQY

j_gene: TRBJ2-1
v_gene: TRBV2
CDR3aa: ASGTSARDEQF